One and the same sample provided the 25 T cell receptor beta chains below, sequenced in a study of T cells after yellow fever vaccination (dated by TCRdb to about 2019). According to the study, the label for this sample's treatment or condition signals: live attenuated yellow fever vaccine strain. Library prep was done by 5' RACE. The reads were generated on an Illumina HiSeq 2500. TCRdb took the public reads, trimmed them with fastp at Q25, ran MiXCR for clone calling and kept in-frame beta chains. Rows with one shared CDR3 protein collapse into an entry with the most common genes and DNA. In all, the sample holds 150,000 to 200,000 distinct CDR3 sequences, and 5.5% to 7.5% of those were seen once. Over 2% of the sample goes to the ten largest clones. Sample: CD4+ T cells sorted from PBMCs, taken 4 to 5 days after the first yellow fever vaccination. These receptors were taken from a man aged 18 to 29 who received the YFV17D yellow fever vaccine.

This chain uses TRBV20-1 with TRBJ2-3, with TRBD2 matching 8 bases. With V trimmed by 6 bases and J by 1 base, 9 bases remained unmatched. CDR3 size: 15 residues. Germline loops: CDR1 DFQATT, CDR2 SNEGSKA (reference sequence). CDR3 protein: CSATSGTRRTDTQYF. The CDR3 DNA follows: TGCAGTGCCACCTCCGGGACTAGGCGCACAGATACGCAGTATTTT.

This clonotype has at least ten counts. The chain joins TRBV12-3 or TRBV12-4 to TRBJ1-2; maybe TRBD1 (5 bases). V was trimmed by 5 bases and J by 8 bases, leaving 15 bases between them. CDR3 length: 13 residues. CDR3 in amino acids: CASSPPGTSGYTF. The DNA of the CDR3 is TGTGCCAGCAGTCCACCAGGGACCTCAGGCTACACCTTC.

At least ten counts were recorded for this clonotype. This chain connects TRBV7-2 to TRBJ1-1, with 9 bases fitting TRBD1. J was trimmed by 0 bases and V by 8 bases; bases with no gene match: 4. This CDR3 is 14 amino acids long. CDR1 is SGHTA and CDR2 is FQGNSA in the germline V gene. Here the CDR3 DNA reads TGTGCCAGCGTCCGGGACAGGGTGAACACTGAAGCTTTCTTT. Its protein is CASVRDRVNTEAFF.

This clonotype has ten or more counts. The rearrangement uses TRBV6-2 or TRBV6-3 and TRBJ1-5; TRBD1 agrees at 7 bases. The CDR3 extends over 16 amino acids. Germline CDR1 is MNHEY and CDR2 is SVGEGT. V was clipped by 5 bases and J by 0 bases; unmatched bases: 7. The CDR3 region has the DNA TGTGCCAGCAGTCCGGGGACAGTTTATAGCAATCAGCCCCAGCATTTT. Translation: CASSPGTVYSNQPQHF.

This clonotype was seen more than once but under ten times. The gene calls are TRBV4-3 and TRBJ2-7; TRBD1 matches 10 bases. Trimming took 5 bases from V and 3 from J; bases not matched to a gene: 13. Germline loops: CDR1 LGHNA, CDR2 YSLEER. The CDR3 is 17 amino acids. The CDR3 loop reads CASSYTLRDRGFYEQYF. In DNA form, the CDR3 reads TGCGCCAGCAGCTACACACTCCGGGACAGGGGCTTCTACGAGCAGTACTTC.

This clonotype has more than one count but fewer than ten. Being one base from a much bigger clone, this may be a read error. The genes are TRBV5-1 and TRBJ2-2; D gene unclear. Trimming pared 2 bases from V and 1 base from J, leaving 12 bases between. There are 16 residues in the CDR3. The germline V gene has CDR1 SGHRS and CDR2 YFSETQ. CDR3 in amino acids: CASSLGPLVNTGELFF. CDR3 DNA: TGCGCCAGCAGCTTAGGGCCCCTGGTGAACACCGGGGAGCTGTTTTTT.

This clonotype was seen at least ten times. The V gene is TRBV6-5, the J gene TRBJ2-3, with TRBD1 matching over 8 bases. CDR3 length equals 14 residues. Germline values: CDR1 MNHEY, CDR2 SVGAGI. Germline trimming cut 2 bases from V and 3 bases from J; bases unmatched to any gene: 1. Here the CDR3 DNA reads TGTGCCAGCAGTTACCAGGGGGCGACAGATACGCAGTATTTT. It specifies CASSYQGATDTQYF.

This clonotype was observed at least ten times. This chain uses TRBV6-5 with TRBJ2-1; TRBD2 matches at 8 bases. The CDR3 contains 17 residues. Germline V gene lookup returns CDR1 MNHEY and CDR2 SVGAGI. With 7 bases clipped from V and 15 bases from J, the junction kept 26 bases outside the gene matches. The CDR3 coding sequence is TGTGCCAGCACCACAGGTTCGGTAGCGGGGTCCGTTACTCTGGGGTTCTTC. Translation: CASTTGSVAGSVTLGFF.

To note about this clonotype: A much larger clone sits a single nucleotide away, making a read error possible. The rearrangement uses TRBV9 and TRBJ2-1; D perhaps matches TRBD2 (5 bases). The germline V gene encodes CDR1 SGDLS and CDR2 YYNGEE. The V gene lost 0 bases and the J gene lost 6 bases, with 16 bases spanning the gap. The CDR3 is 16 residues long. The CDR3 DNA sequence: TGTGCCAGCAGCGTAGAACCGACTCTAGCCTTCAATGAGCAGTTCTTC. Residues: CASSVEPTLAFNEQFF.

The chain uses TRBV10-2 and TRBJ1-6; D is unresolved. The CDR3 is made up of 14 amino acids. CDR1 and CDR2 (germline): WSHSY, SAAADI. Trimming shortened V by 10 bases and J by 9 bases, and 19 bases separated the two germline ends. The CDR3 sequence: CATSTRSPGSPLHF. CDR3 DNA sequence: TGCGCCACTTCGACCCGGTCGCCAGGTTCACCCCTCCACTTT.

The sample holds many counts of this clonotype. In nucleotides, the CDR3 is TGTGCCAGCAGCCCAGGCGGGTGGACTGAAGCTTTCTTT. Its translation is CASSPGGWTEAFF. The chain is built from TRBV7-2 and TRBJ1-1; D not resolved. The V end lost 5 bases, the J end lost 5 bases, and 12 bases lay between the germline ends. This CDR3 has 13 amino acids. Germline loops: CDR1 SGHTA, CDR2 FQGNSA.

This clonotype was picked up many times. This chain links TRBV5-5 with TRBJ1-6; D is possibly TRBD1 (5 bases). The CDR3 sequence is 16 residues long. V was pared by 4 bases and J by 4 bases, with 15 bases between. Germline-derived CDR1 and CDR2 are SGHKS and YYEKEE (reference sequence). This chain's CDR3 is CASSQYDGGYNSPLHF. Here the CDR3 DNA reads TGTGCCAGCAGCCAATACGACGGGGGGTATAATTCACCCCTCCACTTT.

This clonotype has only a few counts. The rearrangement links TRBV7-2 to TRBJ1-2; D unclear. CDR3 length: 13 residues. V lost 2 bases and J lost 4, with 8 bases in between. The germline gives CDR1 SGHTA, CDR2 FQGNSA. The CDR3 nucleotides are TGTGCCAGCAGCTTAAATTCGCGCTATGGCTACACCTTC. This translates into CASSLNSRYGYTF.

There are many counts of this clonotype. In DNA, the CDR3 is TGTGCCAGCAGCCGGGACTTCTCGCCTTACAATGAGCAGTTCTTC. Translating gives CASSRDFSPYNEQFF. The chain links TRBV7-2 to TRBJ2-1, with D perhaps TRBD2 (6 bases). Deletions cut 5 bases from V and 4 bases from J, with 15 bases between. The CDR3 runs to 15 residues. From germline, CDR1 is SGHTA and CDR2 FQGNSA.

This clonotype was detected many times. The gene calls are TRBV9 and TRBJ2-5; D ambiguous. This CDR3 has 15 residues. CDR1 and CDR2 from the germline V gene are SGDLS and YYNGEE. The V gene lost 3 bases and the J gene lost 5 bases, with 17 bases spanning the gap. The CDR3 bases are TGTGCCAGCAGCGCCGACGTCACTGGGTGGGAGACCCAGTACTTC. It translates to CASSADVTGWETQYF.

This clonotype was seen ten or more times. This chain joins TRBV3-1 and TRBJ2-7, with 11 bases that match TRBD2. Germline trimming cut 4 bases from V and 3 bases from J; bases unmatched to any gene: 2. Per the germline V gene, CDR1 is LGHDT and CDR2 is YNNKEL (reference sequence). This CDR3 contains 14 residues. The CDR3 here is CASSLTSGSYEQYF. DNA for the CDR3: TGTGCCAGCAGCCTAACTAGCGGGAGCTACGAGCAGTACTTC.

This clonotype was detected ten times or more. This chain connects TRBV5-1 to TRBJ2-7, with 10 bases matching TRBD1. The CDR3 is 14 amino acids. With 4 bases clipped from V and 4 bases from J, the junction kept 5 bases outside the gene matches. The germline gives CDR1 SGHRS, CDR2 YFSETQ. Written as DNA, the CDR3 is TGCGCCAGCAGCCCGGGGGACAGGGGTTACGAGCAGTACTTC. As protein: CASSPGDRGYEQYF.

In this sample, this clonotype turned up many times. The chain is built from TRBV27 and TRBJ1-5; the D gene is possibly TRBD1 (6 bases). The CDR3 runs 15 residues. Trimming removed 2 bases from V and 1 base from J, with 9 bases in between. Germline V gene lookup returns CDR1 MNHEY and CDR2 SMNVEV (reference sequence). Written as DNA, the CDR3 is TGTGCCAGCAGTTTAGCGGGGGGCAGCAATCAGCCCCAGCATTTT. The encoded protein is CASSLAGGSNQPQHF.

This clonotype was counted at least ten times. J is TRBJ2-3 and V is TRBV5-6; 8 bases match TRBD2. Germline CDR1 reads SGHDT; CDR2 reads YYEEEE. Trimming took 3 bases from V and 5 from J; bases not matched to a gene: 5. This CDR3 has 14 residues. CDR3 sequence reads: CASSSKRGRDTQYF. The CDR3, as DNA: TGTGCCAGCAGCTCGAAGCGGGGGAGAGATACGCAGTATTTT.

There are many counts of this clonotype. The J gene is TRBJ2-1, the V gene TRBV5-1; tentative D call: TRBD2 (6 bases). The CDR3 consists of 14 residues. V lost 0 bases and J 4 bases, leaving 8 bases between the germline ends. CDR1 is SGHRS, CDR2 YFSETQ, per germline. CDR3 sequence: CASSLERGYNEQFF. The CDR3 region has the DNA TGCGCCAGCAGCTTGGAACGGGGGTACAATGAGCAGTTCTTC.

At least ten counts were recorded for this clonotype. The chain combines TRBV12-3 or TRBV12-4 with TRBJ1-1; D remains ambiguous. The CDR3 extends over 13 amino acids. Trimming left V 6 bases short and J 4 bases short, with 12 bases between. CDR3 region: CASSPNIGTEAFF. CDR3 bases: TGTGCCAGCAGCCCAAATATCGGCACTGAAGCTTTCTTT.

The sample holds many counts of this clonotype. The rearrangement joins TRBV7-9 to TRBJ1-4; 8 bases align to TRBD1. The germline V gene encodes CDR1 SEHNR and CDR2 FQNEAQ (reference sequence). Trimming cost V 2 bases and J 7 bases; bases outside gene matches: 21. This CDR3 is built from 20 residues. The CDR3 DNA reads TGTGCCAGCAGCTTAAGGCCCTCGAGGGACAGGACGGTTTTGGGTGAAAAACTGTTTTTT. It specifies CASSLRPSRDRTVLGEKLFF. Supplemented by reference TRBV7-9 and TRBJ1-4, the full variable domain reads DTGVSQNPRHKITKRGQNVTFRCDPISEHNRLYWYRQTLGQGPEFLTYFQNEAQLEKSRLLSDRFSAERPKGSFSTLEIQRTEQGDSAMYLCASSLRPSRDRTVLGEKLFFGSGTQLSVL.

There are many counts of this clonotype. The chain uses TRBV5-1 and TRBJ1-2; 12 bases agree with TRBD1. CDR1 is SGHRS and CDR2 is YFSETQ in the germline V gene. V shed 0 bases and J 8 bases; nucleotides not matched to a gene: 5. The CDR3 runs to 15 residues. CDR3 bases: TGCGCCAGCAGCTTGGCCGGGACAGGGGGCGAAGGCTACACCTTC. Protein: CASSLAGTGGEGYTF.

The V call is TRBV9, the J call TRBJ1-5; D not resolved. This CDR3 spans 13 amino acids. Per germline, CDR1 SGDLS and CDR2 YYNGEE. V lost 1 base and J 5 bases, leaving 7 bases between the germline ends. The CDR3 DNA follows: TGTGCCAGCAGCGTAAGGCGGGATCAGCCCCAGCATTTT. Its translation: CASSVRRDQPQHF. The entire variable domain, with the rest obtained from reference TRBV9 and TRBJ1-5, is as follows: DSGVTQTPKHLITATGQRVTLRCSPRSGDLSVYWYQQSLDQGLQFLIQYYNGEERAKGNILERFSAQQFPDLHSELNLSSLELGDSALYFCASSVRRDQPQHFGDGTRLSIL.

For this clonotype: A much larger clonotype is one base distant, so this may be a read error. The rearrangement uses TRBV29-1 and TRBJ2-7; no definite D call. V was clipped by 7 bases and J by 6 bases, with 13 bases between them. The germline CDR1 and CDR2 sequences are SQVTM and ANQGSEA. This CDR3 region has 11 residues. The CDR3 DNA reads TGCAGCGCTGTGGACGGTCGCGAGCAGTACGTC. Amino acids: CSAVDGREQYV.